Listed below are T cell receptor beta chains from one sample, sequenced in a study of blood T cell repertoires in COVID-19. The repertoire was sequenced with immunoSEQ multiplex PCR; TCRdb's copy has only in-frame clones and lacks some. The table includes some 130,000 clones, more than 85% detected once. Sequenced sample: peripheral blood. The receptors stem from a man aged 55 to 70 with COVID-19, enrolled during active disease. Both conserved end residues are part of each CDR3. A D gene is named only where the DNA matches it firmly. The size entry is marked missing in some rows and otherwise reads once, few, many or a size class.

clone size: .; V gene: TRBV13; D gene: .; J gene: TRBJ1-1; CDR3 protein: CASSFIRMNTEAFF; CDR3 DNA: TGTGCCAGCAGCTTCATCAGGATGAACACTGAAGCTTTCTTT
clone size: .; V gene: TRBV9; D gene: .; J gene: TRBJ2-3; CDR3 protein: CASSVRTGESSATDTQYF; CDR3 DNA: TGTGCCAGCAGCGTAAGAACGGGGGAGTCTTCCGCCACAGATACGCAGTATTTT
clone size: .; V gene: TRBV30; D gene: TRBD1; J gene: TRBJ2-2; CDR3 protein: CAWTTGTGAGELFF; CDR3 DNA: TGTGCCTGGACCACCGGGACAGGGGCCGGGGAGCTGTTTTTT
clone size: .; V gene: TRBV6-6; D gene: .; J gene: TRBJ1-4; CDR3 protein: CAAKQGDNEKLFF; CDR3 DNA: TGTGCCGCGAAACAGGGTGACAATGAAAAACTGTTTTTT
clone size: .; V gene: TRBV9; D gene: .; J gene: TRBJ2-5; CDR3 protein: CASSVGSLEYQETQYF; CDR3 DNA: TGTGCCAGCAGCGTAGGTTCTCTAGAGTACCAAGAGACCCAGTACTTC
clone size: .; V gene: TRBV29-1; D gene: .; J gene: TRBJ1-4; CDR3 protein: CSVARGVGDEKLFF; CDR3 DNA: TGCAGCGTGGCGCGTGGGGTGGGAGATGAAAAACTGTTTTTT
clone size: .; V gene: TRBV19; D gene: TRBD1; J gene: TRBJ2-5; CDR3 protein: CASSPWDRGFETQYF; CDR3 DNA: TGTGCCAGTAGTCCTTGGGACAGGGGGTTCGAGACCCAGTACTTC
clone size: .; V gene: TRBV27; D gene: .; J gene: TRBJ2-7; CDR3 protein: CASSLWRGSGNEQYF; CDR3 DNA: TGTGCCAGCAGTTTATGGAGGGGTTCCGGGAACGAGCAGTACTTC
clone size: .; V gene: TRBV4-3; D gene: .; J gene: TRBJ2-5; CDR3 protein: CASSQRRQETQYF; CDR3 DNA: TGCGCCAGCAGCCAACGCAGACAAGAGACCCAGTACTTC
clone size: .; V gene: TRBV12-5; D gene: TRBD1; J gene: TRBJ2-4; CDR3 protein: CASGLATPGQALLKNIQYF; CDR3 DNA: TGTGCTAGTGGTTTGGCCACGCCGGGACAGGCGTTACTCAAAAACATTCAGTACTTC
clone size: .; V gene: TRBV12-5; D gene: TRBD1; J gene: TRBJ2-5; CDR3 protein: CASGLTDRGRETQYF; CDR3 DNA: TGTGCTAGTGGTTTGACGGACAGGGGGCGAGAGACCCAGTACTTC
clone size: .; V gene: TRBV6-5; D gene: .; J gene: TRBJ1-1; CDR3 protein: CASSSVTQNTEAFF; CDR3 DNA: TGTGCCAGCAGTTCCGTCACTCAGAACACTGAAGCTTTCTTT
clone size: .; V gene: TRBV19; D gene: .; J gene: TRBJ2-2; CDR3 protein: CASTTSVGGAGELFF; CDR3 DNA: TGTGCCAGCACAACAAGCGTGGGGGGTGCCGGGGAGCTGTTTTTT
clone size: .; V gene: TRBV4-1; D gene: .; J gene: TRBJ2-2; CDR3 protein: CASSLQGTGELFF; CDR3 DNA: TGCGCCAGCAGCTTGCAGGGAACCGGGGAGCTGTTTTTT
clone size: once; V gene: TRBV19; D gene: .; J gene: TRBJ1-2; CDR3 protein: CASSSYGYTF; CDR3 DNA: TGTGCCAGCTCCAGCTATGGCTACACCTTC
clone size: .; V gene: TRBV5-1; D gene: TRBD1; J gene: TRBJ2-1; CDR3 protein: CASSYGQGDRGSYSYNEQFF; CDR3 DNA: TGCGCCAGCAGTTACGGACAGGGGGACCGGGGGAGCTACTCCTACAATGAGCAGTTCTTC
clone size: .; V gene: TRBV5-1; D gene: .; J gene: TRBJ2-1; CDR3 protein: CASSLSDEQFF; CDR3 DNA: TGCGCCAGCAGCCTGTCCGATGAGCAGTTCTTC
clone size: .; V gene: TRBV5-1; D gene: TRBD1; J gene: TRBJ2-1; CDR3 protein: CASSLVRGTGGNEQFF; CDR3 DNA: TGCGCCAGCAGCTTGGTTCGAGGGACAGGGGGAAATGAGCAGTTCTTC
clone size: .; V gene: TRBV4-1; D gene: .; J gene: TRBJ2-2; CDR3 protein: CASSQRDGELFF; CDR3 DNA: TGCGCCAGCAGCCAACGGGACGGGGAGCTGTTTTTT
clone size: .; V gene: TRBV3-1/TRBV3-2; D gene: .; J gene: TRBJ2-1; CDR3 protein: CASSRRGQSRNYNEQFF; CDR3 DNA: TGTGCCAGCAGCCGCCGAGGACAGTCTAGAAATTACAATGAGCAGTTCTTC
clone size: .; V gene: TRBV4-2; D gene: TRBD1; J gene: TRBJ1-1; CDR3 protein: CASSQDQGVNTEAFF; CDR3 DNA: TGTGCCAGCAGCCAAGATCAGGGGGTGAACACTGAAGCTTTCTTT
clone size: .; V gene: TRBV24-1; D gene: .; J gene: TRBJ1-5; CDR3 protein: CATSGNRDSNQPQHF; CDR3 DNA: TGTGCCACCAGTGGAAACAGGGATAGCAATCAGCCCCAGCATTTT